These 4 T cell receptor beta chains were all obtained from the same sample, sequenced in a study of OX40 agonist ivuxolimab in advanced cancers. Repertoires were generated with immunoSEQ multiplex PCR, while TCRdb's copy carries only in-frame clones and drops some. Of 50,000 to 65,000 clones in the sample, roughly 82% were seen once. Here the sequenced sample was CD4+ or CD8+ T cells sorted from blood, taken in a trial of the OX40 agonist ivuxolimab. The receptors here all came from an adult with an advanced solid tumor such as melanoma, head and neck, liver or kidney cancer.

The chain couples TRBV11-2 to TRBJ2-7; D remains unclear. Trimming removed 2 bases from V and 1 base from J, with 15 bases in between. Germline V gives CDR1 SGHAT, CDR2 FQNNGV. This CDR3 has 16 amino acids. The CDR3 DNA follows: TGTGCCAGCAGCTTAAATACAGCCAGCCTTTCCTACGAGCAGTACTTC. Translation gives CASSLNTASLSYEQYF.

V gene TRBV11-2 combines with J gene TRBJ2-1; TRBD2 might be the D (6 bases). CDR3 length equals 15 residues. Germline CDR1 and CDR2: SGHAT and FQNNGV. V gave up 5 bases and J gave up 4 bases, with 15 bases separating them. The CDR3 protein is CASSPGIAAYNEQFF. CDR3 DNA: TGTGCCAGCAGCCCCGGTATAGCGGCTTACAATGAGCAGTTCTTC.

V gene TRBV7-6 combines with J gene TRBJ2-2; D is possibly TRBD2 (5 bases). V was shortened by 3 bases and J by 2 bases, with 16 bases between the two germline ends. CDR3 length: 17 residues. Germline CDR1 reads SGHVS; CDR2 reads FNYEAQ. CDR3 sequence (DNA): TGTGCCAGCAGCTTTTCTGGCGCGGGTGTAAACACCGGGGAGCTGTTTTTT. Translating it yields CASSFSGAGVNTGELFF.

The CDR3 DNA sequence: TGTGCCAGCAGCGACAGGCGAATCTCCTATAATTCACCCCTCCACTTT. Amino acids: CASSDRRISYNSPLHF. V and J are TRBV2 and TRBJ1-6; a possible D gene is TRBD1 (6 bases). The CDR3 has 16 residues. V was cut by 6 bases and J by 0 bases, with 12 bases left in between. Per germline, CDR1 SNHLY and CDR2 FYNNEI.